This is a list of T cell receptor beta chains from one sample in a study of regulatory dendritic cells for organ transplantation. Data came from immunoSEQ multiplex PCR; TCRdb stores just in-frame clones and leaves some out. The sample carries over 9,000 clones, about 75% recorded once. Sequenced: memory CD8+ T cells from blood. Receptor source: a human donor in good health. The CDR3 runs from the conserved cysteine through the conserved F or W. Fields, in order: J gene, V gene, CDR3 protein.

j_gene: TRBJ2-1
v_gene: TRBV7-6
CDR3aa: CASSLAGTYNEQFF

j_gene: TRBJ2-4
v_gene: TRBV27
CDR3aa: CASRSGGTQNIQYF

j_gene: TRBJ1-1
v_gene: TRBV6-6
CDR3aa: CASSYSVNTEAFF

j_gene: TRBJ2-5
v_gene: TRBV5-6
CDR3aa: CASSLLSGKSETQYF

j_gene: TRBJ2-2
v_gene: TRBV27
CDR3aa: CASSGTGELFF

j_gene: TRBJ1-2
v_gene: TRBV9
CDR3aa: CASSPRDRGRDGYTF

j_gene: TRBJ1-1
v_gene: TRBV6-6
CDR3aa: CASSYSAEAFF

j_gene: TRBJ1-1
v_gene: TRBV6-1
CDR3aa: CASSGRTPEAFF

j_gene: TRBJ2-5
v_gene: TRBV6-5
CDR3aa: CASSYAGWETQYF

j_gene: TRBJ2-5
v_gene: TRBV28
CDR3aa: CASSWLLRQETQYF

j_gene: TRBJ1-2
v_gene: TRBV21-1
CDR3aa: CASSKGSDGYTF

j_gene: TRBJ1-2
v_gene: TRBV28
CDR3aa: CASSPLRQGSNYGYTF

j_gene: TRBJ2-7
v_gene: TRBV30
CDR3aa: CAWSVRGYEQYF

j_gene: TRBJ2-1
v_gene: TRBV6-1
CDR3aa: CASSERGADYNEQFF

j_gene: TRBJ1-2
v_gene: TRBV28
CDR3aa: CASSLAFGRGNYGYTF

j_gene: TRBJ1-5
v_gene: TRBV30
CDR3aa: CAWKGQGETQPQHF

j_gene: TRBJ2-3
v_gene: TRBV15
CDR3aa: CATSPSRGSTDTQYF

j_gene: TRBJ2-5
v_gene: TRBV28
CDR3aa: CASSRHPWETQYF

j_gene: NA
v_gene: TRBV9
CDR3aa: CASSVATGQSYEQYF

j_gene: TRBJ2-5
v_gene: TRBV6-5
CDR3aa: CASSPGEQETQYF

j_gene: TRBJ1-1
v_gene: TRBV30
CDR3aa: CAWNGGVGTEAFF

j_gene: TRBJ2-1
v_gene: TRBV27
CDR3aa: CASSFGGPYNEQFF

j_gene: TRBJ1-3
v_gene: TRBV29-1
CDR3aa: CSVMGLARGGMENTIYF

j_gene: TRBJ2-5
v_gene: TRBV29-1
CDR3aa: CSVARGTGAYF

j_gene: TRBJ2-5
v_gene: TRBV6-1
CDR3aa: CASSEVGNQETQYF

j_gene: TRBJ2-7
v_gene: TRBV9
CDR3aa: CASSVGLAAGYEQYF

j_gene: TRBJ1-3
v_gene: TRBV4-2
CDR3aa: CASSQDRAGSGNTIYF

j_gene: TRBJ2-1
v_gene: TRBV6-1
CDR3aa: CASSERGREHNEQFF

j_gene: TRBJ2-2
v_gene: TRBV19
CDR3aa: CASSIVVRFPGELFF

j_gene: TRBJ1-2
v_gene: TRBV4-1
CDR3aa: CASSHGEGAYGYTF

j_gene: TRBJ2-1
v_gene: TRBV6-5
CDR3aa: CASTPYRVGNEQFF

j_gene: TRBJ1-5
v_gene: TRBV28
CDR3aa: CASSLPGFQPQHF

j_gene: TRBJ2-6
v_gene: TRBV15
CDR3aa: CATSEGTFGSGANVLTF

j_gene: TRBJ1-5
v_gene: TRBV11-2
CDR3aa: CASSLVEGRVGQPQHF

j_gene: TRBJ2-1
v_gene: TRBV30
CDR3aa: CAWSGGLNGGEQFF

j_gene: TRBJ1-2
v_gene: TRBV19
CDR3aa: CASSTSWTGHEGYTF

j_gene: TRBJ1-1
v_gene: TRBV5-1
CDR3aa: CASSVGQLNTEAFF